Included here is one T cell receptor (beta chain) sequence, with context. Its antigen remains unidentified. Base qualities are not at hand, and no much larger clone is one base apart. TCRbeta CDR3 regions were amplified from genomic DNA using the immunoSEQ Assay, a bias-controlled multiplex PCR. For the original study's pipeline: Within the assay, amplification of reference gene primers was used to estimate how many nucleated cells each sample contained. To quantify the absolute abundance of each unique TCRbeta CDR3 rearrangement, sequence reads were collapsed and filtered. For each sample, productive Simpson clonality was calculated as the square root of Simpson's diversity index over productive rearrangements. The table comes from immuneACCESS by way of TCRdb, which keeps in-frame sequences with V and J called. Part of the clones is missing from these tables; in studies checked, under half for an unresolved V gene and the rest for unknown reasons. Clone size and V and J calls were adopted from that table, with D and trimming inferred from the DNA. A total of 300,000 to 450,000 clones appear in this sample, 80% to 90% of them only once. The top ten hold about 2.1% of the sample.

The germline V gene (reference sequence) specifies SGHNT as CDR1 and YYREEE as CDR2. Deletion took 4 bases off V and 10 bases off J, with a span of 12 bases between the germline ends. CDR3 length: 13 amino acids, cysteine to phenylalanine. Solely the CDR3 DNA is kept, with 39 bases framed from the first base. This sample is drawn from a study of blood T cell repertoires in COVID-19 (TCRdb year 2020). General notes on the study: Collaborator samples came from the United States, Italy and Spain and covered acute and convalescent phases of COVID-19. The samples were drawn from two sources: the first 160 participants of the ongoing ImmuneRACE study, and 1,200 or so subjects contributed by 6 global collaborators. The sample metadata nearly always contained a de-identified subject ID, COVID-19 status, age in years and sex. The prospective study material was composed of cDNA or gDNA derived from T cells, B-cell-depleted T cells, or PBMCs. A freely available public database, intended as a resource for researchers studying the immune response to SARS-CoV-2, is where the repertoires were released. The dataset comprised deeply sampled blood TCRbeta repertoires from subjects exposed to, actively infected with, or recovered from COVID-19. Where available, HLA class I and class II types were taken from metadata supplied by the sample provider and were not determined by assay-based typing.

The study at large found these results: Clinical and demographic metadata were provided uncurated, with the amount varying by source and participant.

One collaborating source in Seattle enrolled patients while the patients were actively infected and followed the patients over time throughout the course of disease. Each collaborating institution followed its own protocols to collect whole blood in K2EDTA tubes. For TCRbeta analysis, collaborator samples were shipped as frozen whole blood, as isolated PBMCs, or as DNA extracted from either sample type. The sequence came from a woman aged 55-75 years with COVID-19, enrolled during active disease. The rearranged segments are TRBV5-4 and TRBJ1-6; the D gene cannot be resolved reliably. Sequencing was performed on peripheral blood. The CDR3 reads CASSPGLGSPLHF. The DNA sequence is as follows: TGTGCCAGCAGCCCCGGACTGGGGTCACCCCTCCACTTT.